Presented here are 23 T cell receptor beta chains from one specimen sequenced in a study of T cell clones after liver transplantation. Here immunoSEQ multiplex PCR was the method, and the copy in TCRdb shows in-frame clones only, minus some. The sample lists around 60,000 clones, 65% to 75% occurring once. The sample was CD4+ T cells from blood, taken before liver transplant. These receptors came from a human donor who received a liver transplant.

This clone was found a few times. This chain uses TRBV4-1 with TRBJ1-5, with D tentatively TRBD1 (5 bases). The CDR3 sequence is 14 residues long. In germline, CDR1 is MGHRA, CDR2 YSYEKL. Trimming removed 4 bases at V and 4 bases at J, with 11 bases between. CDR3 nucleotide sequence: TGCGCCAGCAGCCCGACCGGGGGGAATCAGCCCCAGCATTTT. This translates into CASSPTGGNQPQHF.

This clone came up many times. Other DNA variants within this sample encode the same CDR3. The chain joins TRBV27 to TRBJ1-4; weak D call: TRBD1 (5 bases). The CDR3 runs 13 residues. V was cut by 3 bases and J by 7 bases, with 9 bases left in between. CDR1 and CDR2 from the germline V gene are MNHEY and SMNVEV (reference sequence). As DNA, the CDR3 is TGTGCCAGCAGTTTTTCAGGGTTTGAAAAACTGTTTTTT. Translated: CASSFSGFEKLFF.

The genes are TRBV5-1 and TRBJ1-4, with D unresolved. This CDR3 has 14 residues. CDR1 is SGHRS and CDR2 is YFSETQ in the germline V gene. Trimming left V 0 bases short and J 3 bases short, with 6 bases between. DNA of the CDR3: TGCGCCAGCAGCTTGGAGAGGGCTAATGAAAAACTGTTTTTT. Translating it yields CASSLERANEKLFF.

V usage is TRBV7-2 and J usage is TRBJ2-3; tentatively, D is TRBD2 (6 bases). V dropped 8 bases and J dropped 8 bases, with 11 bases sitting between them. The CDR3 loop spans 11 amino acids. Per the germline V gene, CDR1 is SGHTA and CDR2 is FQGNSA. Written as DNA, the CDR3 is TGTGCCAGCTCGATGCGGGGTACGCAGTATTTT. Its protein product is CASSMRGTQYF.

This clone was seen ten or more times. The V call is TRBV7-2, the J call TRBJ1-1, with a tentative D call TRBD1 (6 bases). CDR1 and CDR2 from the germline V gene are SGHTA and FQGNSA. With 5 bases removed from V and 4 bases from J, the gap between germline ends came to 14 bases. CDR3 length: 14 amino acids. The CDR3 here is CASSQAGGRTEAFF. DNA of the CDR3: TGTGCCAGCAGCCAGGCGGGGGGCCGCACTGAAGCTTTCTTT.

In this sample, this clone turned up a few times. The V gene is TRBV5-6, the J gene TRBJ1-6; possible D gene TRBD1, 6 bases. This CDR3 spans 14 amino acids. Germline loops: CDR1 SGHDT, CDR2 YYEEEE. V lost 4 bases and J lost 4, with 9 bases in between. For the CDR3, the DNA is TGTGCCAGCAGCAGACAGGCTTATAATTCACCCCTCCACTTT. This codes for CASSRQAYNSPLHF.

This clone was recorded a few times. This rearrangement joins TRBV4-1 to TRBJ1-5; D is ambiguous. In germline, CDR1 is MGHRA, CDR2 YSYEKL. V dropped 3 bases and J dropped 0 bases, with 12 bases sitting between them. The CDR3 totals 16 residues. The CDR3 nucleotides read TGCGCCAGCAGCCATCCCGGGCGGGGTAGCAATCAGCCCCAGCATTTT. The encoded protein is CASSHPGRGSNQPQHF.

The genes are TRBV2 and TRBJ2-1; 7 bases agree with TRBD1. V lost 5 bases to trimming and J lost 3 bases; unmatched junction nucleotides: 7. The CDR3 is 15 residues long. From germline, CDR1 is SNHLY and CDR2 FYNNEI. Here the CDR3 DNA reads TGTGCCAGCAGTTCCCGACAGGGTTTCTACAATGAGCAGTTCTTC. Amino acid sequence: CASSSRQGFYNEQFF.

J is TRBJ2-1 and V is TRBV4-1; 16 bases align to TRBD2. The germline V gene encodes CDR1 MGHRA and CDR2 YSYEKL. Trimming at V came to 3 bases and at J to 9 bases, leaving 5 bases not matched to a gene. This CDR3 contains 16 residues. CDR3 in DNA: TGCGCCAGCAGCCAGGCGGGACTAGCGGGGGGGCTTGAGCAGTTCTTC. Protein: CASSQAGLAGGLEQFF.

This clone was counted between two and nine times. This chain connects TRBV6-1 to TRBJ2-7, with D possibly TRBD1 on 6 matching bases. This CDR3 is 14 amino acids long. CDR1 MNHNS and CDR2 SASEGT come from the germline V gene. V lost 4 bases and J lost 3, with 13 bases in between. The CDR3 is CASSVDRRYYEQYF. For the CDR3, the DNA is TGTGCCAGCAGTGTGGACAGACGGTACTACGAGCAGTACTTC.

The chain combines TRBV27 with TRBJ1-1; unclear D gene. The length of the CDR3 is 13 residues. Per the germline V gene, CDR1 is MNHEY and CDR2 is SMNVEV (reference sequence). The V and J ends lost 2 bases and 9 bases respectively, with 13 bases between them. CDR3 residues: CASSLGWGEKAFF. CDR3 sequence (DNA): TGTGCCAGCAGTTTAGGGTGGGGAGAGAAAGCTTTCTTT.

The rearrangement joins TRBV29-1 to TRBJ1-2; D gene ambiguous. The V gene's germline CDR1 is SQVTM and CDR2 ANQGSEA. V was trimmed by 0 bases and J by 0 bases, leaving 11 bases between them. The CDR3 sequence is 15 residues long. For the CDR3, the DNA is TGCAGCGTTGAAGATCACCAACAAACTAACTATGGCTACACCTTC. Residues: CSVEDHQQTNYGYTF. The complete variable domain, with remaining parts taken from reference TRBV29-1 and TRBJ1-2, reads SAVISQKPSRDICQRGTSLTIQCQVDSQVTMMFWYRQQPGQSLTLIATANQGSEATYESGFVIDKFPISRPNLTFSTLTVSNMSPEDSSIYLCSVEDHQQTNYGYTFGSGTRLTVV.

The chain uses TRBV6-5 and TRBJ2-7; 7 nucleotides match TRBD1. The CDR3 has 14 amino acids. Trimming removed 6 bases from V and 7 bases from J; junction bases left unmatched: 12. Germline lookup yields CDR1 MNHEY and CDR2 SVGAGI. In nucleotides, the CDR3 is TGTGCCAGCAGCCGGACAGGCCTACGGGGAGAGCAGTACTTC. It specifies CASSRTGLRGEQYF.

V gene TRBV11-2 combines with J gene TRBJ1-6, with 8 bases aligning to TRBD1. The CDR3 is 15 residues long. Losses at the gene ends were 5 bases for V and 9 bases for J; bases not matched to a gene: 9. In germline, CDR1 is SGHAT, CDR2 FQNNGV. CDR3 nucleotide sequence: TGTGCCAGCAGCCCATTCGACAGGGGTCGTTCACCCCTCCACTTT. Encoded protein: CASSPFDRGRSPLHF. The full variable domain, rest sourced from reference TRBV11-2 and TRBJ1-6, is EAGVAQSPRYKIIEKRQSVAFWCNPISGHATLYWYQQILGQGPKLLIQFQNNGVVDDSQLPKDRFSAERLKGVDSTLKIQPAKLEDSAVYLCASSPFDRGRSPLHFGNGTRLTVT.

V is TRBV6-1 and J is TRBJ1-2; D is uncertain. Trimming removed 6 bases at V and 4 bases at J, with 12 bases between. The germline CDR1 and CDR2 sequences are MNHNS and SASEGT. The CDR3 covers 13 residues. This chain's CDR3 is CASRAGLSYGYTF. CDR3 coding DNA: TGTGCCAGCAGGGCGGGATTGTCCTATGGCTACACCTTC.

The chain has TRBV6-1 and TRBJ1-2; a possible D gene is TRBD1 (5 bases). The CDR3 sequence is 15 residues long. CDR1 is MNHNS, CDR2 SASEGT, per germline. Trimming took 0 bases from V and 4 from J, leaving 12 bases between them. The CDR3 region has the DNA TGTGCCAGCAGTGAAGCTGCAGGGTCGACCTATGGCTACACCTTC. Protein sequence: CASSEAAGSTYGYTF.

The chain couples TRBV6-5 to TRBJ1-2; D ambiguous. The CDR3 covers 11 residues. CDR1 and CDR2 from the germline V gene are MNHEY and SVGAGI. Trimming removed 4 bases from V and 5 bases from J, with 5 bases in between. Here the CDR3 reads CASSSSYGYTF. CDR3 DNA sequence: TGTGCCAGCAGTTCCAGTTATGGCTACACCTTC.

CDR3 DNA sequence: TGTGCCAGCACCTCCGACAGGGGGCGGGCCGAGCAGTACTTC. It translates to CASTSDRGRAEQYF. The V gene is TRBV6-5, the J gene TRBJ2-7; 10 positions match TRBD1. The CDR3 length is 14 residues. Per the germline V gene, CDR1 is MNHEY and CDR2 is SVGAGI. V shed 7 bases, J shed 6 bases, and the junction held 9 bases outside the gene matches.

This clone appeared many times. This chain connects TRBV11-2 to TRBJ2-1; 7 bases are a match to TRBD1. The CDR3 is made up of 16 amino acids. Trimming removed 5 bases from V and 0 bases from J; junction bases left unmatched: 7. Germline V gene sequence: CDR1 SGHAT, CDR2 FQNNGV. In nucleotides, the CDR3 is TGTGCCAGCAGCCCCCGGACAGGAGGCTCCTACAATGAGCAGTTCTTC. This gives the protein CASSPRTGGSYNEQFF.

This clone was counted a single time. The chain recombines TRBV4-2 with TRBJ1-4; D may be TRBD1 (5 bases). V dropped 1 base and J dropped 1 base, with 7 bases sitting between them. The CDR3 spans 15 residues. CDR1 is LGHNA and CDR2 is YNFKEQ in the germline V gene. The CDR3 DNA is TGTGCCAGCAGCCAAGTCAGGGTAACTAATGAAAAACTGTTTTTT. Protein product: CASSQVRVTNEKLFF.

The CDR3 DNA is TGTGCCAGTAGTATCACATTGGGGAGTTATAATTCACCCCTCCACTTT. It encodes CASSITLGSYNSPLHF. This chain joins TRBV19 and TRBJ1-6, with D unresolved. Germline V CDR1 and CDR2: LNHDA, SQIVND (reference sequence). The CDR3 sequence is 16 residues long. V was pared by 3 bases and J by 4 bases, with 13 bases between.

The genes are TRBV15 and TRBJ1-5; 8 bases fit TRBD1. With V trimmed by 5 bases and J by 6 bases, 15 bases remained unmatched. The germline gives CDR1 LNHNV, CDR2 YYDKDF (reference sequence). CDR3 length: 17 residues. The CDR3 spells CATSLDRALVRGQPQHF. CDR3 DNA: TGTGCCACCAGCCTGGACAGGGCCTTAGTGCGGGGTCAGCCCCAGCATTTT.

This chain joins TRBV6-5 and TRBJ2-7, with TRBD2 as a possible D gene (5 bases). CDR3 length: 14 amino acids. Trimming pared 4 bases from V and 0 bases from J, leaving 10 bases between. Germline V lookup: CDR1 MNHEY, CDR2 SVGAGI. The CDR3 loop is CASSSRGISYEQYF. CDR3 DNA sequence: TGTGCCAGCAGTTCCCGGGGTATCTCCTACGAGCAGTACTTC.